This T cell receptor (beta chain) was observed in a study of blood T cell repertoires in COVID-19. This CDR3 comprises 13 residues. CDR1 is SGHRS and CDR2 is YFSETQ in the germline V gene. Trimming stripped 5 bases from V and 1 base from J, with 8 bases between. The repertoire was sequenced with immunoSEQ multiplex PCR; TCRdb's copy has only in-frame clones and lacks some. The table records 250,000 to 300,000 clones, approximately 86% of them present only once. The genes are TRBV5-1 and TRBJ2-3; D gene unclear. Sequenced: peripheral blood. The clonotype originates from a woman in her 70s with COVID-19, enrolled during active disease. The CDR3 DNA reads as TGCGCCAGCAGTTCTCCGGGCACAGATACGCAGTATTTT. This gives the protein CASSSPGTDTQYF.